This TCR beta chain was documented in a study of identical twins. Per the germline V gene, CDR1 is MNHNS and CDR2 is SASEGT. The CDR3 extends over 14 amino acids. V was clipped by 8 bases and J by 2 bases, with 14 bases between them. Each cDNA held unique molecular identifiers, and template switching gave it a universal primer site. MiXCR, applied by TCRdb to the 5' RACE reads, yields one record per CDR3 protein. Seen here are around 250,000 distinct CDR3 sequences, about 8.9% observed once, and the top ten hold 3%. This sample was shared with a second study, whose subject was yellow fever vaccine responses in identical twins.

The sequenced sample consisted of CD8+ T cells sorted from blood. This receptor was obtained from a woman under 30 in good health. The chain has TRBV6-1 and TRBJ2-3; tentatively, D is TRBD2 (6 bases). The CDR3 DNA sequence: TGTGCCAGCCACTCCGGGACTTTCACAGATACGCAGTATTTT. This translates into CASHSGTFTDTQYF.